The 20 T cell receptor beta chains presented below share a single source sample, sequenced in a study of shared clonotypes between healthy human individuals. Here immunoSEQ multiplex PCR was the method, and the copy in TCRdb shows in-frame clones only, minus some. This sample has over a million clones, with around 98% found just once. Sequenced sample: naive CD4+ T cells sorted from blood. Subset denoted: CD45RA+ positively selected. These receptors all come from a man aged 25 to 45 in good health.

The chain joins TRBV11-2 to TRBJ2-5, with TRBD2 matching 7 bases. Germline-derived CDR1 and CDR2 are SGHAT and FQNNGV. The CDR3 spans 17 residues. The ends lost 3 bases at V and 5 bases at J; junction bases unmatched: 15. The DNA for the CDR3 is TGTGCCAGCAGCTTTTTATCAGGGACTACCCACGGGGAGACCCAGTACTTC. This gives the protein CASSFLSGTTHGETQYF.

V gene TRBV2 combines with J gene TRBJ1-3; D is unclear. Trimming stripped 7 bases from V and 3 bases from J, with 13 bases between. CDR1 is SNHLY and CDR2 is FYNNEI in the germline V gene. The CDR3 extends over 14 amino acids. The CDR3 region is CASTSPPIGNTIYF. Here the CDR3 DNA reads TGTGCCAGCACCTCCCCGCCTATTGGAAACACCATATATTTT.

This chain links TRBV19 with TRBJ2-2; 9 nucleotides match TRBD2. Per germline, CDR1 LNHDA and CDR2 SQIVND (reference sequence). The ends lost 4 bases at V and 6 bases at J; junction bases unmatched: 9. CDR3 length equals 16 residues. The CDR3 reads CASSTSGMVESGELFF. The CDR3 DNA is TGTGCCAGTAGTACTAGCGGGATGGTTGAGTCCGGGGAGCTGTTTTTT. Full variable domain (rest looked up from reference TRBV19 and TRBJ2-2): DGGITQSPKYLFRKEGQNVTLSCEQNLNHDAMYWYRQDPGQGLRLIYYSQIVNDFQKGDIAEGYSVSREKKESFPLTVTSAQKNPTAFYLCASSTSGMVESGELFFGEGSRLTVL.

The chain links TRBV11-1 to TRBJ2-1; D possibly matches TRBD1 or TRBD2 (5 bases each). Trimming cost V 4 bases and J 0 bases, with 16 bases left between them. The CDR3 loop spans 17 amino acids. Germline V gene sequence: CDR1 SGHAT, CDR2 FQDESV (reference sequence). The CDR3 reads CASSSSPGTVSYNEQFF. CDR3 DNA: TGTGCCAGCAGCTCTTCTCCGGGGACGGTCTCCTACAATGAGCAGTTCTTC.

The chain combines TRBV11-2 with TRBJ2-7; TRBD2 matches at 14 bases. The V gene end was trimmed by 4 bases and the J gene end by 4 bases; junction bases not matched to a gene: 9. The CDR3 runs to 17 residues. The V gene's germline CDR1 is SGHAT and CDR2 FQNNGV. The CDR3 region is CASSSIGTSGGRYEQYF. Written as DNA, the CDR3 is TGTGCCAGCAGCTCAATAGGGACTAGCGGGGGTAGGTACGAGCAGTACTTC.

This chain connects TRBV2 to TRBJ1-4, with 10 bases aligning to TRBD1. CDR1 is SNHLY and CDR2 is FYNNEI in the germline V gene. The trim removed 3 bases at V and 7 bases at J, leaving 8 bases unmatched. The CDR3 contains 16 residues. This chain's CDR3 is CASSDDRGLWVEKLFF. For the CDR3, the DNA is TGTGCCAGCAGTGACGACAGGGGGCTTTGGGTTGAAAAACTGTTTTTT. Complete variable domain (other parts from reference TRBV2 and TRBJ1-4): EPEVTQTPSHQVTQMGQEVILRCVPISNHLYFYWYRQILGQKVEFLVSFYNNEISEKSEIFDDQFSVERPDGSNFTLKIRSTKLEDSAMYFCASSDDRGLWVEKLFFGSGTQLSVL.

The CDR3 region has the DNA TGTGCCAGCAGCCCCGGGATTTATGAAAAACTGTTTTTT. As protein: CASSPGIYEKLFF. This chain uses TRBV7-9 with TRBJ1-4; D not certain. Germline lookup yields CDR1 SEHNR and CDR2 FQNEAQ (reference sequence). This CDR3 spans 13 amino acids. Trimming stripped 5 bases from V and 6 bases from J, with 10 bases between.

The CDR3 DNA follows: TGCGCCAGCAGCTTGGTTGGGGGTTCGCGAGAGACCCAGTACTTC. Translated: CASSLVGGSRETQYF. V is TRBV5-1 and J is TRBJ2-5; D may be TRBD1 or TRBD2 (5 bases each). The V gene's germline CDR1 is SGHRS and CDR2 YFSETQ. The CDR3 runs to 15 residues. V was clipped by 0 bases and J by 4 bases, with 13 bases between them. Full variable domain (rest looked up from reference TRBV5-1 and TRBJ2-5): KAGVTQTPRYLIKTRGQQVTLSCSPISGHRSVSWYQQTPGQGLQFLFEYFSETQRNKGNFPGRFSGRQFSNSRSEMNVSTLELGDSALYLCASSLVGGSRETQYFGPGTRLLVL.

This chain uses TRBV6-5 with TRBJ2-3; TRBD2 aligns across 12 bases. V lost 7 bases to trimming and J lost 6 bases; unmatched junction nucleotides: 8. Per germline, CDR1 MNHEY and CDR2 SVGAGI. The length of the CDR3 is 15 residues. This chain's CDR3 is CASTPSGRGLDTQYF. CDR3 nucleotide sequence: TGTGCCAGCACCCCTAGCGGGAGGGGCCTTGATACGCAGTATTTT.

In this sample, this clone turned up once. The CDR3 loop is CASNREAAALSYEQYF. The CDR3, as DNA: TGTGCCAGCAACCGGGAGGCAGCGGCCCTCTCCTACGAGCAGTACTTC. The chain combines TRBV7-2 with TRBJ2-7; 7 bases align to TRBD2. CDR1 is SGHTA and CDR2 is FQGNSA in the germline V gene. Germline trimming cut 7 bases from V and 0 bases from J; bases unmatched to any gene: 12. This CDR3 is 16 amino acids long. Full variable domain (missing parts from reference TRBV7-2 and TRBJ2-7): GAGVSQSPSNKVTEKGKDVELRCDPISGHTALYWYRQSLGQGLEFLIYFQGNSAPDKSGLPSDRFSAERTGGSVSTLTIQRTQQEDSAVYLCASNREAAALSYEQYFGPGTRLTVT.

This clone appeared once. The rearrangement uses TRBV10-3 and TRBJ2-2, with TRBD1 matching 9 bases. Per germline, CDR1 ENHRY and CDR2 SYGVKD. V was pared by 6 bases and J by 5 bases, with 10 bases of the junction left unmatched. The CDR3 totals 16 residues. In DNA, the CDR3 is TGTGCCATCAGAAACTCGGGACAGGGAACGACCGGGGAGCTGTTTTTT. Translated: CAIRNSGQGTTGELFF.

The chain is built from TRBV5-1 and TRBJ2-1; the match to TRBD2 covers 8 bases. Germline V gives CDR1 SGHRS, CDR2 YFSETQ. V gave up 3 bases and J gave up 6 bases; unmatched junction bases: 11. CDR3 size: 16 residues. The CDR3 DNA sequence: TGCGCCAGCAGCTCCGCACCATCGGGAGGGCCCAATGAGCAGTTCTTC. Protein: CASSSAPSGGPNEQFF.

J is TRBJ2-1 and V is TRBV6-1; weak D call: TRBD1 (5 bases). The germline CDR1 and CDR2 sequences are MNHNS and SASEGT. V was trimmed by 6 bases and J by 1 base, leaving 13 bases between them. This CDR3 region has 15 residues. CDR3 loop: CASSRVGQSYNEQFF. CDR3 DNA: TGTGCCAGCAGCAGGGTAGGGCAATCCTACAATGAGCAGTTCTTC.

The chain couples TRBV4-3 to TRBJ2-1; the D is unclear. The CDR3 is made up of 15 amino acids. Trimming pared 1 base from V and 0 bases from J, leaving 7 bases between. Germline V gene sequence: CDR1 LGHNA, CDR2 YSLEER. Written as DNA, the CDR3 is TGCGCCAGCAGCCAAGTTGGCAGCTCCTACAATGAGCAGTTCTTC. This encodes CASSQVGSSYNEQFF.

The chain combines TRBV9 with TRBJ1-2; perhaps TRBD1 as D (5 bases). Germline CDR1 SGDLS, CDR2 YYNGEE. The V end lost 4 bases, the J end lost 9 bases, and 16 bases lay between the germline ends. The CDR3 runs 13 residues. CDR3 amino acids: CASSPGGGRSYTF. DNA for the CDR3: TGTGCCAGCAGCCCCGGTGGGGGGAGAAGCTACACCTTC. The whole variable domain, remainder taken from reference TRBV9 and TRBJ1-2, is DSGVTQTPKHLITATGQRVTLRCSPRSGDLSVYWYQQSLDQGLQFLIQYYNGEERAKGNILERFSAQQFPDLHSELNLSSLELGDSALYFCASSPGGGRSYTFGSGTRLTVV.

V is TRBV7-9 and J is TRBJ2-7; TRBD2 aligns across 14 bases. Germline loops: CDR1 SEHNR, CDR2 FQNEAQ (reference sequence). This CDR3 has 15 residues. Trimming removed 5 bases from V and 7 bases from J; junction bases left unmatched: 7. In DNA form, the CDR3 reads TGTGCCAGCAGCCAGGGACTAGCGGGAGCGCAGGAGCAGTACTTC. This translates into CASSQGLAGAQEQYF.

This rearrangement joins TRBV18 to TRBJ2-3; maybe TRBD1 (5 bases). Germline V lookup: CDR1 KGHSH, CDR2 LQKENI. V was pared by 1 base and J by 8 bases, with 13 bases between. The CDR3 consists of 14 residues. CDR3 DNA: TGTGCCAGCTCACCACTGGAGCAGGGTCGTACGCAGTATTTT. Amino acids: CASSPLEQGRTQYF.

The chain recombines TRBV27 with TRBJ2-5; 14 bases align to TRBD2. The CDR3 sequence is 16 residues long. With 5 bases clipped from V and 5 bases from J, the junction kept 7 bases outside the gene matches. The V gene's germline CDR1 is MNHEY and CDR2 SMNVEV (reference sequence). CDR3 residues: CASSPGTSGSAETQYF. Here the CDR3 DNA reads TGTGCCAGCAGTCCCGGGACTAGCGGGAGTGCGGAGACCCAGTACTTC.

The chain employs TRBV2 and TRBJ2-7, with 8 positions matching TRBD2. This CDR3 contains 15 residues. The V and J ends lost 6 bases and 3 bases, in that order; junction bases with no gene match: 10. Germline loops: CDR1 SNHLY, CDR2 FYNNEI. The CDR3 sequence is CASSTGGLAVYEQYF. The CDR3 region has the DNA TGTGCCAGCAGCACGGGGGGGCTAGCGGTCTACGAGCAGTACTTC.

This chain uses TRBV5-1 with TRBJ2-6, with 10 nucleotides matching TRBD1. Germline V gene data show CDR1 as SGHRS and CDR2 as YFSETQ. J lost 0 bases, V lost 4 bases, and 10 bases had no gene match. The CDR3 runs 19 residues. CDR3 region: CASSQGQGGSSSGANVLTF. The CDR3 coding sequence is TGCGCCAGCAGCCAAGGACAGGGGGGATCTAGCTCTGGGGCCAACGTCCTGACTTTC.